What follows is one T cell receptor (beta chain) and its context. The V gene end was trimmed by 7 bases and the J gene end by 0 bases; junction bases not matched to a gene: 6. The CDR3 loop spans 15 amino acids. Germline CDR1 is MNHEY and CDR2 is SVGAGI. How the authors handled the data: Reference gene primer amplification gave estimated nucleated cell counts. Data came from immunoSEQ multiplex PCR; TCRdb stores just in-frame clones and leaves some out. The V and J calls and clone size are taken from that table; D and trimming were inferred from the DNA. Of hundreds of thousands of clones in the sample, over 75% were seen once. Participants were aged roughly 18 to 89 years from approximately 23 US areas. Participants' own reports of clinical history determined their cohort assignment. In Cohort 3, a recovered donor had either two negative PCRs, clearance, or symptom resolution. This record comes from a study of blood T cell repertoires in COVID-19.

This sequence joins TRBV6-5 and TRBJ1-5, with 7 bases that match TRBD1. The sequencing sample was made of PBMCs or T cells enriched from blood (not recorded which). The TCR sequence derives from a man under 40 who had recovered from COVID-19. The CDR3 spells CASTPGTDSNQPQHF. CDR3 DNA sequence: TGTGCCAGCACGCCGGGGACAGATAGCAATCAGCCCCAGCATTTT.